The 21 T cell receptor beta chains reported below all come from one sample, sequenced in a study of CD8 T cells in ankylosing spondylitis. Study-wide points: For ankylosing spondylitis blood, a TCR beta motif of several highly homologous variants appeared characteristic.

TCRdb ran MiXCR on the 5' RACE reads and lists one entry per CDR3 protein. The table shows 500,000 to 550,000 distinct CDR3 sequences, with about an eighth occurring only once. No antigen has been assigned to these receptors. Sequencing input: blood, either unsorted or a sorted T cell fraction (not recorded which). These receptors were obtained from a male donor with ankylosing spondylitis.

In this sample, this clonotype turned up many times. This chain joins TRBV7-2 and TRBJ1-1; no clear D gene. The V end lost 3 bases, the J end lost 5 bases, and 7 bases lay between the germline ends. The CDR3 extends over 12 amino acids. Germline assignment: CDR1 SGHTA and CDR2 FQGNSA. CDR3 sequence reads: CASSFGETEAFF. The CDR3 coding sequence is TGTGCCAGCAGCTTCGGGGAAACTGAAGCTTTCTTT.

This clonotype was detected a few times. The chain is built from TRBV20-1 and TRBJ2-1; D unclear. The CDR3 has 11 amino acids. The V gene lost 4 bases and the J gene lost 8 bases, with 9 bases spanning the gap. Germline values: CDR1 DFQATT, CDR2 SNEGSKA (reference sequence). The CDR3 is CSATSPDEQFF. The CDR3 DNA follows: TGCAGTGCTACATCTCCAGATGAGCAGTTCTTC.

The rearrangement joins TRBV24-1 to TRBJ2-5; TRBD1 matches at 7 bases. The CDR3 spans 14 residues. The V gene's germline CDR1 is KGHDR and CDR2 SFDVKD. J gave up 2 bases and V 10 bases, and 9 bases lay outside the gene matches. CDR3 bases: TGTGCCACTTCGGACAGGAGCCTTCAAGAGACCCAGTACTTC. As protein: CATSDRSLQETQYF.

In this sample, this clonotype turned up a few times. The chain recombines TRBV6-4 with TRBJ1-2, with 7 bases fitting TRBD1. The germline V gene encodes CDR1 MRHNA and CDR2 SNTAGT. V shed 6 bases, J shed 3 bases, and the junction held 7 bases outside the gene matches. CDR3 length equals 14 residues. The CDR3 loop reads CASSANDRDYGYTF. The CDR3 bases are TGTGCCAGCAGCGCCAATGACAGGGACTATGGCTACACCTTC.

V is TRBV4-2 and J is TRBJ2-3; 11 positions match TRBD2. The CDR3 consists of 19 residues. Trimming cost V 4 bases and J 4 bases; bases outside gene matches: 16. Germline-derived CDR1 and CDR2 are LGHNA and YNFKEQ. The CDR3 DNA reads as TGTGCCAGCAGCCCCAGACTAGCGGGAACTTCGAGTAACGCAGATACGCAGTATTTT. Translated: CASSPRLAGTSSNADTQYF.

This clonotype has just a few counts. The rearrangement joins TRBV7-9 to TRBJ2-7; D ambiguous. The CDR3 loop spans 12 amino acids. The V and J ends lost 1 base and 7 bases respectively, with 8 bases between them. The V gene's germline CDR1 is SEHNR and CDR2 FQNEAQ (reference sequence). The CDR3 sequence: CASSLVEWEQYF. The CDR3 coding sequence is TGTGCCAGCAGCTTAGTTGAATGGGAGCAGTACTTC.

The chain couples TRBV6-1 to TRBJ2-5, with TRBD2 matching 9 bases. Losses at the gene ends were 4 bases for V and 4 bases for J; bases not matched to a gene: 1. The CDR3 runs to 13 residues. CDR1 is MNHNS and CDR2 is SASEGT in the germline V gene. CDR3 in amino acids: CASSALAGETQYF. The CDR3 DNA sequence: TGTGCCAGCAGTGCACTAGCGGGAGAGACCCAGTACTTC.

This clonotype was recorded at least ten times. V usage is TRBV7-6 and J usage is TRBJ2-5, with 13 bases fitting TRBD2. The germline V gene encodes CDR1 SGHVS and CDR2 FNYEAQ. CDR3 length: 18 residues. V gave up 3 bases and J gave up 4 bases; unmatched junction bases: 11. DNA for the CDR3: TGTGCCAGCAGCTTTACCCCCCCACTAGCGGGAGGGGGAGAGACCCAGTACTTC. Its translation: CASSFTPPLAGGGETQYF.

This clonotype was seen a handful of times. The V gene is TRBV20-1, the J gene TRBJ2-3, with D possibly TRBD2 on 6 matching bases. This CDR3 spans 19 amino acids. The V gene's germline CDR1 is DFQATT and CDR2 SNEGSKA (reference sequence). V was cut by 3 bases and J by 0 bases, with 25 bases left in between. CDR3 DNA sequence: TGCAGTGCTAGTCCTCCGGGAGTACTATTGTTCGGAAGCACAGATACGCAGTATTTT. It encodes CSASPPGVLLFGSTDTQYF.

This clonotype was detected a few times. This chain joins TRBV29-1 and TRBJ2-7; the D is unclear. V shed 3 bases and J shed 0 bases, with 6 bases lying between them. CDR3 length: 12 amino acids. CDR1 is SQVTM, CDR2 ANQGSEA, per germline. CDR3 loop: CSVDGDSYEQYF. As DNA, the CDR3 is TGCAGCGTTGACGGCGACTCCTACGAGCAGTACTTC.

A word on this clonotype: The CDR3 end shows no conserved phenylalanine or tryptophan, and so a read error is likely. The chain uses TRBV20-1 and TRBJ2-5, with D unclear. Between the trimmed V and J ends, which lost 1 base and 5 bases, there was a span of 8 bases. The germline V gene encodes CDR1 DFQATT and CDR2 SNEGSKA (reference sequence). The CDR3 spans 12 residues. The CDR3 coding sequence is TGCAGTGCTAGAGGTTCGGGCGAGACCCAGTACTCC. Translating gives CSARGSGETQYS.

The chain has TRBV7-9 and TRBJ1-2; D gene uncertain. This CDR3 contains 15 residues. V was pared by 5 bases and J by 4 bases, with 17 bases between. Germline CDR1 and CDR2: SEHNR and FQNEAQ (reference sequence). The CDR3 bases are TGTGCCAGCAGCCGCGGCGATCCTAGCATCTATGGCTACACCTTC. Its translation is CASSRGDPSIYGYTF.

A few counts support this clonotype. CDR3 DNA sequence: TGTGCCAGCAGCCCAGCCGGAGGCTACACCTTC. It translates to CASSPAGGYTF. V and J are TRBV6-2 or TRBV6-3 and TRBJ1-2; no clear D. The germline V gene has CDR1 MNHEY and CDR2 SVGEGT. The V end lost 6 bases, the J end lost 8 bases, and 10 bases lay between the germline ends. This CDR3 comprises 11 residues.

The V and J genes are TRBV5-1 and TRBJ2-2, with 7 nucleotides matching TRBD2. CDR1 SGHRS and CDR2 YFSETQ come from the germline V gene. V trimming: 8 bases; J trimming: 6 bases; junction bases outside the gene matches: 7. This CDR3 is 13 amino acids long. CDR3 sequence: CASHLTSPGELFF. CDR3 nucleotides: TGCGCCAGTCATTTGACTAGCCCCGGGGAGCTGTTTTTT.

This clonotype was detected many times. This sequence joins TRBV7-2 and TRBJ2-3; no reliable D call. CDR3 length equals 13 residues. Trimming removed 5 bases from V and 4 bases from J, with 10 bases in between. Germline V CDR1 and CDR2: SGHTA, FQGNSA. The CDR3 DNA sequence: TGTGCCAGCAGCCCTCGGACGTCAGATACGCAGTATTTT. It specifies CASSPRTSDTQYF. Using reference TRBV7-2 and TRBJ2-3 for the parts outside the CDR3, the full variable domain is GAGVSQSPSNKVTEKGKDVELRCDPISGHTALYWYRQSLGQGLEFLIYFQGNSAPDKSGLPSDRFSAERTGGSVSTLTIQRTQQEDSAVYLCASSPRTSDTQYFGPGTRLTVL.

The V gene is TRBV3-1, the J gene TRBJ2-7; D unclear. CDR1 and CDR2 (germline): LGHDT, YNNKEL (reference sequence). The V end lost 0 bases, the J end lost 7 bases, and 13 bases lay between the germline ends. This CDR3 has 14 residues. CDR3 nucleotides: TGTGCCAGCAGCCAAGATTATGCCGCGCGGGAGCAGTACTTC. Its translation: CASSQDYAAREQYF.

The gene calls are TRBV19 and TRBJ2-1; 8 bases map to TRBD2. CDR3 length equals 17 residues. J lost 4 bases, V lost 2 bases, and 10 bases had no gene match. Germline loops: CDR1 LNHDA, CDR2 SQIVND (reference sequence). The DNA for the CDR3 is TGTGCCAGTAGTATAACAAAGGTAGCGGGGTTTTACAATGAGCAGTTCTTC. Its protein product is CASSITKVAGFYNEQFF.

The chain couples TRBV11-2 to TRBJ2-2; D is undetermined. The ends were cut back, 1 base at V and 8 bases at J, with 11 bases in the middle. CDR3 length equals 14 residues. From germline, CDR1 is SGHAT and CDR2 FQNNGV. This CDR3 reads CASSLALGGGELFF. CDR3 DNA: TGTGCCAGCAGCTTAGCGCTCGGTGGAGGGGAGCTGTTTTTT.

CDR3 sequence reads: CASSETGTGSNYGYTF. CDR3 nucleotide sequence: TGTGCCAGCAGTGAAACCGGGACAGGGTCTAACTATGGCTACACCTTC. The J gene is TRBJ1-2, the V gene TRBV25-1; 9 positions match TRBD1. This CDR3 region has 16 residues. Germline loops: CDR1 MGHDK, CDR2 SYGVNS. Trimming took 2 bases from V and 0 from J; bases not matched to a gene: 4.

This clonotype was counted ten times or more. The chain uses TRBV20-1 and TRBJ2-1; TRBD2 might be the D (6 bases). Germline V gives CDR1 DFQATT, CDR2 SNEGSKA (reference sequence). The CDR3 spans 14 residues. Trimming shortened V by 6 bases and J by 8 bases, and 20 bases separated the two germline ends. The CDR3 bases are TGCAGTGCCGAGGGACTGGCAGGGCGAGATGAGCAGTTCTTC. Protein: CSAEGLAGRDEQFF.

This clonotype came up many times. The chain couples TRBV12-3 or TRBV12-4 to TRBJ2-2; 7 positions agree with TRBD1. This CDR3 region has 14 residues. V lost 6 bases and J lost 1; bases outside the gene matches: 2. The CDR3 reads CASRGTVNTGELFF. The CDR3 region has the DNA TGTGCCAGCAGAGGGACAGTGAACACCGGGGAGCTGTTTTTT.